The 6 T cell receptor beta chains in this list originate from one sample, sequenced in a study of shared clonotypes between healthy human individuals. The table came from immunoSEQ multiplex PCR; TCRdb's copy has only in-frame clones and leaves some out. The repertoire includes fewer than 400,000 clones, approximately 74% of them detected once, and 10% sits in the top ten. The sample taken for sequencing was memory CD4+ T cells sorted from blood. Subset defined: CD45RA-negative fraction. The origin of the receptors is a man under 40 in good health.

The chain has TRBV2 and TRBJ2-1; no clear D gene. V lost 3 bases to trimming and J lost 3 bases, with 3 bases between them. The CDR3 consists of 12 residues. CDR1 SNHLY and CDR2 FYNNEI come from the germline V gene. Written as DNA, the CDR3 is TGTGCCAGCAGTGACAGCTACAATGAGCAGTTCTTC. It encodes CASSDSYNEQFF.

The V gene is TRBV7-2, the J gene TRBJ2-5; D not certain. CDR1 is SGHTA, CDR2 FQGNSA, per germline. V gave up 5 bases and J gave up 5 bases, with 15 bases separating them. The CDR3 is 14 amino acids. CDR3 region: CASSQESRAETQYF. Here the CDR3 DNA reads TGTGCCAGCAGCCAGGAGAGTCGAGCGGAGACCCAGTACTTC. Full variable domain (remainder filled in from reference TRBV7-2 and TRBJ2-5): GAGVSQSPSNKVTEKGKDVELRCDPISGHTALYWYRQSLGQGLEFLIYFQGNSAPDKSGLPSDRFSAERTGGSVSTLTIQRTQQEDSAVYLCASSQESRAETQYFGPGTRLLVL.

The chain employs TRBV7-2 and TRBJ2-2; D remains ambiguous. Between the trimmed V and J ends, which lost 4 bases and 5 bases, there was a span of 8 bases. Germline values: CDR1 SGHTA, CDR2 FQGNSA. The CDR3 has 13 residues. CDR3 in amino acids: CASSSQSTGELFF. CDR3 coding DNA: TGTGCCAGCAGCTCCCAATCAACCGGGGAGCTGTTTTTT.

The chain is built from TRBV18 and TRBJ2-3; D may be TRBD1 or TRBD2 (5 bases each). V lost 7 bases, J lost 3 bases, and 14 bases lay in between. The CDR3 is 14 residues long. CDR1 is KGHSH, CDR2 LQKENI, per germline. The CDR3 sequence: CASCSVWGTDTQYF. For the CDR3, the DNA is TGTGCCAGCTGTTCGGTGTGGGGGACAGATACGCAGTATTTT.

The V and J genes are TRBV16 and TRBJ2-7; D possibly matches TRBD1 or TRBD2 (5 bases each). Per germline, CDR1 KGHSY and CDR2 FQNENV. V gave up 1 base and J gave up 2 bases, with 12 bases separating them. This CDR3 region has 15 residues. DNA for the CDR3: TGTGCCAGCAGCCAATACCGGGACCAACCCTACGAGCAGTACTTC. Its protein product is CASSQYRDQPYEQYF.

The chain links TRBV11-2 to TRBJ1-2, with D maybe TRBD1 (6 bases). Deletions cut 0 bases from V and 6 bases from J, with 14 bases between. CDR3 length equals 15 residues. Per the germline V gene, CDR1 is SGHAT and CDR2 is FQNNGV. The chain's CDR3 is CASSLESGQINGYTF. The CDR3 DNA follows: TGTGCCAGCAGCTTAGAATCGGGACAAATCAATGGCTACACCTTC. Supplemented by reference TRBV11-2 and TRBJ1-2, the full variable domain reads EAGVAQSPRYKIIEKRQSVAFWCNPISGHATLYWYQQILGQGPKLLIQFQNNGVVDDSQLPKDRFSAERLKGVDSTLKIQPAKLEDSAVYLCASSLESGQINGYTFGSGTRLTVV.